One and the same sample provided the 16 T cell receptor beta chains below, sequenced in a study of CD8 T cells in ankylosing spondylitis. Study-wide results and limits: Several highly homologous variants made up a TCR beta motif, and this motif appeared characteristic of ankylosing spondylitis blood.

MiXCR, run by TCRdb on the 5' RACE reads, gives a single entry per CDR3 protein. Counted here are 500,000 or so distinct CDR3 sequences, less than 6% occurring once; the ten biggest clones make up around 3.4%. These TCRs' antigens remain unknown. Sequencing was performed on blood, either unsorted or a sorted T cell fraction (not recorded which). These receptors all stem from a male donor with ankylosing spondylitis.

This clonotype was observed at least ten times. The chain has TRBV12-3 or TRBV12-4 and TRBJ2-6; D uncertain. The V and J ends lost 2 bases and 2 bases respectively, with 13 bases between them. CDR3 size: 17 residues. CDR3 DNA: TGTGCCAGCAGTTTATCGCCGGGTAGGGCTGGGGCCAACGTCCTGACTTTC. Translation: CASSLSPGRAGANVLTF.

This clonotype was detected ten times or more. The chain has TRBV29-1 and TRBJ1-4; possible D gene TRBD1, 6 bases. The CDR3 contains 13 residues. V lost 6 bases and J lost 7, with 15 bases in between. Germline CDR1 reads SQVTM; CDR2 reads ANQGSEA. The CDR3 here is CSVLQGWGEKLFF. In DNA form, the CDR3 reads TGCAGCGTCTTACAGGGCTGGGGTGAAAAACTGTTTTTT.

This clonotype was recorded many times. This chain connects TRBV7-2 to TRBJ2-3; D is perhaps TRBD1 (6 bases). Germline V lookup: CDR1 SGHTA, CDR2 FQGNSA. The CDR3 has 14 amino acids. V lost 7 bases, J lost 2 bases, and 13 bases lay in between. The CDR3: CASTNRDITDTQYF. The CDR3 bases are TGTGCCAGCACGAACAGGGATATCACAGATACGCAGTATTTT.

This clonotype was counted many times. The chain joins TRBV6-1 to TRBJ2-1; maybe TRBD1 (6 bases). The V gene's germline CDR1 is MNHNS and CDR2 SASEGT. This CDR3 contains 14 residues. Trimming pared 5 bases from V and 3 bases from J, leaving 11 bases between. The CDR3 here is CASSLDRRYNEQFF. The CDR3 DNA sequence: TGTGCCAGCAGTCTTGACAGGCGCTACAATGAGCAGTTCTTC.

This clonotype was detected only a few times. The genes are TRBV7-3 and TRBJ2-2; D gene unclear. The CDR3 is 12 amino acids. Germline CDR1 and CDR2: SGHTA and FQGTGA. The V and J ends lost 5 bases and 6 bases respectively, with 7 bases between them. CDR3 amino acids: CASSPWPGELFF. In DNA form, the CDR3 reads TGTGCCAGCAGCCCGTGGCCCGGGGAGCTGTTTTTT.

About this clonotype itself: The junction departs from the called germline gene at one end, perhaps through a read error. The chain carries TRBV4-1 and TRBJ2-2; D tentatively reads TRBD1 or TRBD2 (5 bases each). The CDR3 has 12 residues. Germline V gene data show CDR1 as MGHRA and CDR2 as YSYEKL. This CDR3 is CASSQDAGDLFF. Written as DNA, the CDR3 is TGCGCCAGCAGCCAAGATGCCGGGGACCTGTTTTTT.

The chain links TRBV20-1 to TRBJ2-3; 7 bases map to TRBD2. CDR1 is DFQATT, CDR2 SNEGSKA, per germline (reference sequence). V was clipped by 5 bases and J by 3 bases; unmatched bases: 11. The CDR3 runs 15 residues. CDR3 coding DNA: TGCAGTGCTCCCTCGAGGACTAGAGGAACAGATACGCAGTATTTT. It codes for CSAPSRTRGTDTQYF.

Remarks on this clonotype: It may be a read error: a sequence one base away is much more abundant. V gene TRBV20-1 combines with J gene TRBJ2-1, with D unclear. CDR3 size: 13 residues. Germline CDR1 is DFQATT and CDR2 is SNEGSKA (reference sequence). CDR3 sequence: CSARAPVGIERFF. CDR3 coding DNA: TGCAGTGCTAGAGCCCCCGTGGGAATTGAGCGGTTCTTC.

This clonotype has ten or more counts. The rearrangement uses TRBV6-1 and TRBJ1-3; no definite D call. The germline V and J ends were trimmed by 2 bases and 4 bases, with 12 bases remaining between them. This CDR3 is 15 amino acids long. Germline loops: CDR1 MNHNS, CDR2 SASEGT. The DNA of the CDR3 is TGTGCCAGCAGTGAATCTGGCCGGGCCGGAAACACCATATATTTT. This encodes CASSESGRAGNTIYF.

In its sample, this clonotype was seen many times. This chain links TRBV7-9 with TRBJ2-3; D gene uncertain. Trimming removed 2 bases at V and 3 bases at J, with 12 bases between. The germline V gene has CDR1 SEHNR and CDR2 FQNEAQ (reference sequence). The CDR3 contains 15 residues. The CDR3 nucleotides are TGTGCCAGCAGCTTACGTGGAAGGGCGACAGATACGCAGTATTTT. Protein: CASSLRGRATDTQYF.

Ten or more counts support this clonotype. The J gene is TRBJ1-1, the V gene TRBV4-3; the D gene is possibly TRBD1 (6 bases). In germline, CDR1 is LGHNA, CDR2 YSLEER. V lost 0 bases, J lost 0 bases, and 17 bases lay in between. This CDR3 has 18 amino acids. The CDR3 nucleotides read TGCGCCAGCAGCCAAGAAAGGGGGGCAGGGGTGGTGAACACTGAAGCTTTCTTT. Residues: CASSQERGAGVVNTEAFF.

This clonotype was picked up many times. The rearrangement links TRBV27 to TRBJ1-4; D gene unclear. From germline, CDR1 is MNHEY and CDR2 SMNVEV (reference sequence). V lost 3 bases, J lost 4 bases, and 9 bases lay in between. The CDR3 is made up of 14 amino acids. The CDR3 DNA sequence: TGTGCCAGCAGTTTGGCCGAGTATAATGAAAAACTGTTTTTT. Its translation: CASSLAEYNEKLFF. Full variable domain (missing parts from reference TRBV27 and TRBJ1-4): EAQVTQNPRYLITVTGKKLTVTCSQNMNHEYMSWYRQDPGLGLRQIYYSMNVEVTDKGDVPEGYKVSRKEKRNFPLILESPSPNQTSLYFCASSLAEYNEKLFFGSGTQLSVL.

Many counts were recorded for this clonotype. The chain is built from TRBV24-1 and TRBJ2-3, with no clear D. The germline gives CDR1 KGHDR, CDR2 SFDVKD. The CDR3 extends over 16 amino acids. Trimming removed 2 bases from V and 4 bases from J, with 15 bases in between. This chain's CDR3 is CATSDSGPPVPDTQYF. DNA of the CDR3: TGTGCCACCAGTGATTCCGGGCCCCCCGTGCCAGATACGCAGTATTTT.

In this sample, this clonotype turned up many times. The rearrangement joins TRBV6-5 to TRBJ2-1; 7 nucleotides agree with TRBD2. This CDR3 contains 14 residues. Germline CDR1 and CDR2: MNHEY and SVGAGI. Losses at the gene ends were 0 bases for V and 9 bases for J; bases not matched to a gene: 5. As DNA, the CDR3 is TGTGCCAGCAGTTACTCCCTAGCGGCCATTGAGCAGTTCTTC. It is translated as CASSYSLAAIEQFF.

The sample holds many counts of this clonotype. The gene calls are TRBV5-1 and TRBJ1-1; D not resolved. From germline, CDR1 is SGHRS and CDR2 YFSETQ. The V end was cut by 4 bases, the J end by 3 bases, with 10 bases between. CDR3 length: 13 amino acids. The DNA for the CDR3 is TGCGCCAGCAGCCCCAGTCGGGACACTGAAGCTTTCTTT. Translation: CASSPSRDTEAFF.

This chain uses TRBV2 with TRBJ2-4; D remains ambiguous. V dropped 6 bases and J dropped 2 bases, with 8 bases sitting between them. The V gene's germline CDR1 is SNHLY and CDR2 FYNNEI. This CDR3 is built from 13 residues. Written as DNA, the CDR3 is TGTGCCAGCAGGGGCCAGCCCAAAAACATTCAGTACTTC. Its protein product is CASRGQPKNIQYF.